This T cell receptor beta chain was retrieved from a study of molecular identifiers for immune sequencing clone quantification. General observations from the study: Detecting spiked Jurkat TCR RNA from one cell among one million naive cells was reportedly possible.

Preparation of the bulk TCR libraries relied on previously described methods and listed TCR primers. TCRdb analysed the PCR reads with MiXCR anew, one entry per CDR3 protein. Here the sample spans over 600,000 distinct CDR3 sequences, just under 20% being singletons. This clonotype was seen only a few times. The target antigen is unknown. The source material was naive CD8+ T cells from blood, with Jurkat cell RNA spiked in. Documented subset: FACS-sorted CD8+CD4-CCR7+CD45RA+ naive T cells. This TCR was sampled from a human donor in good health. Some libraries in this study had Jurkat cell RNA spiked in.

As DNA, the CDR3 is TGCGCCAGCAGCCCCAACAGGGTTACCACTAGCACAGATACGCAGTATTTT. Translation: CASSPNRVTTSTDTQYF. This sequence joins TRBV4-3 and TRBJ2-3, with a tentative D call TRBD1 (6 bases). Trimming stripped 4 bases from V and 0 bases from J, with 17 bases between. There are 17 residues in the CDR3. Germline V gives CDR1 LGHNA, CDR2 YSLEER.